The 19 T cell receptor beta chains below come from one sample, sequenced in a study of blood T cells in healthy people across ages (dated by TCRdb to the mid-2010s). The library was produced with 5' RACE. The instrument given in TCRdb is Illumina HiSeq 2500. A second PCR of roughly 7 to 11 cycles was performed with a sample-barcoded 5' primer and a J-beta primer mix. TCRdb handled the public reads itself, with Q25 trimming in fastp and clone calling in MiXCR, and kept productive beta chains. Identical CDR3 protein sequences are pooled into one entry, listed with their most common genes and DNA. The sample table lists about 1 million distinct CDR3 sequences, less than 50% of them with a count of one. Approximately 17% of the sample comes from the top ten. The source material was blood. The receptor source for this set is an older woman in good health.

Concerning this clonotype itself: One end of the junction is discordant with germline, which a read error may explain. This rearrangement joins TRBV12-3 or TRBV12-4 to TRBJ2-1, with TRBD2 matching 8 bases. This CDR3 comprises 15 residues. The CDR3 DNA follows: TGTGCCAGCAGTAGGACTAGCCGACCCAACAATGAGCGGTTCTTC. Translating gives CASSRTSRPNNERFF.

About this clonotype: Germline and junction disagree at one end, which may indicate a read error. V and J are TRBV18 and TRBJ2-5; 7 bases line up with TRBD2. The CDR3 totals 14 residues. CDR1 is KGHSH, CDR2 LQKENI, per germline. The CDR3 sequence is CTSSLGLVGETQYF. The DNA for the CDR3 is TGTACCAGCTCCCTCGGACTAGTGGGAGAGACCCAGTACTTC.

There are a few counts of this clonotype. The V and J genes are TRBV12-5 and TRBJ1-5; weak D call: TRBD1 (5 bases). Trimming pared 0 bases from V and 5 bases from J, leaving 14 bases between. Germline CDR1 is LGHNT and CDR2 is FRNRAP. The CDR3 spans 16 residues. CDR3: CASGLVLGTRDQPQHF. The CDR3 nucleotides read TGTGCTAGTGGTTTGGTACTCGGGACCCGTGATCAGCCCCAGCATTTT.

The chain carries TRBV24-1 and TRBJ2-5; D gene ambiguous. The germline gives CDR1 KGHDR, CDR2 SFDVKD. This CDR3 has 15 residues. V was trimmed by 4 bases and J by 1 base, leaving 12 bases between them. The CDR3: CATSERTNPQETQYF. Here the CDR3 DNA reads TGTGCCACCAGTGAACGGACGAACCCCCAAGAGACCCAGTACTTC.

This chain links TRBV29-1 with TRBJ2-3; D gene unclear. The CDR3 contains 15 residues. Trimming removed 4 bases from V and 2 bases from J, with 16 bases in between. From germline, CDR1 is SQVTM and CDR2 ANQGSEA. DNA for the CDR3: TGCAGCGTTGCCCGCCAGGCAGCACCCACAGATACGCAGTATTTT. Protein: CSVARQAAPTDTQYF.

The chain is built from TRBV3-1 and TRBJ2-1; a weak D match, TRBD2 (6 bases). V lost 4 bases to trimming and J lost 4 bases, with 17 bases between them. The CDR3 contains 16 residues. Per germline, CDR1 LGHDT and CDR2 YNNKEL (reference sequence). As DNA, the CDR3 is TGTGCCAGCAGCCGGCTAGCGTTAAGGGGATACAATGAGCAGTTCTTC. This codes for CASSRLALRGYNEQFF.

The gene calls are TRBV7-8 and TRBJ1-5; D remains ambiguous. The V gene's germline CDR1 is SGHVS and CDR2 FQNEAQ. V gave up 5 bases and J gave up 1 base, with 18 bases separating them. CDR3 length: 17 residues. The CDR3 coding sequence is TGTGCCAGCAGCCTTACCCCCAAAAGACGGAGCAATCAGCCCCAGCATTTT. It codes for CASSLTPKRRSNQPQHF.

This chain uses TRBV20-1 with TRBJ1-4; possibly TRBD1 for D (6 bases). CDR1 is DFQATT, CDR2 SNEGSKA, per germline (reference sequence). V was shortened by 3 bases and J by 7 bases, with 12 bases between the two germline ends. The CDR3 sequence is 13 residues long. DNA for the CDR3: TGCAGTGCTAGTAAGACAGGAACTGAAAAACTGTTTTTT. Translating it yields CSASKTGTEKLFF.

This chain connects TRBV6-5 to TRBJ1-2; TRBD1 agrees at 8 bases. J lost 8 bases, V lost 4 bases, and 9 bases had no gene match. This CDR3 is built from 14 residues. Germline CDR1 is MNHEY and CDR2 is SVGAGI. CDR3 sequence (DNA): TGTGCCAGCAGTTTAAGGACAGGGATGGAAGGCTACACCTTC. Encoded protein: CASSLRTGMEGYTF.

The chain employs TRBV29-1 and TRBJ2-5; 9 bases line up with TRBD1. The J call may be incorrect, as the DNA end agrees better with TRBJ2-1. From germline, CDR1 is SQVTM and CDR2 ANQGSEA. The length of the CDR3 is 13 residues. CDR3: CSVDLTGGETQFF. CDR3 coding DNA: TGCAGCGTGGACCTGACAGGGGGGGAGACCCAGTTCTTC.

The V gene is TRBV20-1, the J gene TRBJ1-2; D gene ambiguous. This CDR3 has 14 amino acids. V lost 2 bases, J lost 0 bases, and 10 bases lay in between. The germline V gene has CDR1 DFQATT and CDR2 SNEGSKA (reference sequence). The CDR3 nucleotides read TGCAGTGCTAGAAAGTCAGGAGCTAACTATGGCTACACCTTC. As protein: CSARKSGANYGYTF.

This rearrangement joins TRBV21-1 to TRBJ2-7; the table's D call, TRBD2, was not checked against the DNA. TRBV21-1 is recorded as a pseudogene. The CDR3 covers 17 residues. CDR3 amino acids: CASSNKTRGLISYEQYF. For the CDR3, the DNA is TGTGCCAGCAGCAATAAGACACGGGGACTAATTTCCTACGAGCAGTACTTC.

The chain links TRBV20-1 to TRBJ2-7; TRBD2 matches 7 bases. This CDR3 spans 15 amino acids. The ends lost 5 bases at V and 1 base at J; junction bases unmatched: 11. Germline CDR1 DFQATT, CDR2 SNEGSKA (reference sequence). CDR3 nucleotide sequence: TGCAGTGCTCCCCCCTTTAGCGGGCCGTCCTACGAGCAGTACTTC. Protein product: CSAPPFSGPSYEQYF.

This clonotype has more than one count but fewer than ten. The rearrangement links TRBV6-5 to TRBJ2-6; no definite D call. The CDR3 totals 17 residues. Looked up from germline, CDR1 is MNHEY and CDR2 is SVGAGI. V dropped 0 bases and J dropped 2 bases, with 11 bases sitting between them. The CDR3 DNA reads TGTGCCAGCAGTTACTCGATTCACGGAACTGGGGCCAACGTCCTGACTTTC. This encodes CASSYSIHGTGANVLTF.

This clonotype was seen a handful of times. V usage is TRBV7-2 and J usage is TRBJ2-5, with a tentative D call TRBD2 (5 bases). V was clipped by 5 bases and J by 9 bases, with 13 bases between them. The CDR3 extends over 12 amino acids. Germline V gene sequence: CDR1 SGHTA, CDR2 FQGNSA. The CDR3 here is CASSPQSEAQYF. CDR3 coding DNA: TGTGCCAGCAGCCCGCAATCGGAGGCCCAGTACTTC.

This chain connects TRBV6-2 or TRBV6-3 to TRBJ1-1; D call uncertain. Per the germline V gene, CDR1 is MNHEY and CDR2 is SVGEGT. CDR3 size: 16 residues. Between the trimmed V and J ends, which lost 2 bases and 3 bases, there was a span of 16 bases. Written as DNA, the CDR3 is TGTGCCAGCAGTTACCCTACCGGATCGACGGACACTGAAGCTTTCTTT. It codes for CASSYPTGSTDTEAFF.

In its sample, this clonotype was seen once. The V call is TRBV7-9, the J call TRBJ2-7; TRBD1 matches at 11 bases. The germline V gene has CDR1 SEHNR and CDR2 FQNEAQ (reference sequence). This CDR3 is 15 amino acids long. Trimming at V came to 5 bases and at J to 5 bases, leaving 8 bases not matched to a gene. The DNA of the CDR3 is TGTGCCAGCAGCCCCGGACAGGGGGCGGCTCACGAGCAGTACTTC. It is translated as CASSPGQGAAHEQYF.

The chain carries TRBV12-3 or TRBV12-4 and TRBJ2-3; D not certain. The CDR3 is made up of 12 amino acids. Deletions cut 6 bases from V and 3 bases from J, with 7 bases between. The CDR3 loop is CASRVMTDTQYF. The CDR3 region has the DNA TGTGCCAGCAGAGTGATGACAGATACGCAGTATTTT.

The chain has TRBV30 and TRBJ2-6; D may be TRBD2 (5 bases). The V gene lost 1 base and the J gene lost 0 bases, with 13 bases spanning the gap. CDR3 length: 17 amino acids. Germline CDR1 reads GTSNPN; CDR2 reads SVGIG (reference sequence). The CDR3 loop is CAWSAIAKISGANVLTF. Here the CDR3 DNA reads TGTGCCTGGAGTGCGATAGCGAAAATCTCTGGGGCCAACGTCCTGACTTTC.